The TCR beta chain described here comes from a study of blood T cells in healthy people across ages (dated by TCRdb to 2015 to 2017). Some background on the complete study: In model experiments, roughly one uniquely barcoded TCR beta cDNA molecule per two T cells was captured by template switching. The study measured age-related changes in TCR beta repertoire diversity using deep sequencing normalized with unique cDNA molecular identifiers. The study analyzed two additional independent replicas of 1 million unique cDNA reads from the same blood draw for two donors, one aged 18 to 29 and one aged 80 or older. To avoid experimental bias, donors of different ages were spread randomly across the sequencing lanes. Four age groups were formed from the donors: young (average 16 years), middle-aged (around 41), aged (about 62) and long-lived (about 75). Broader findings and caveats from the paper: Because profiling used bulk unsorted PBMCs, naive and antigen-experienced compartments could not be compared conclusively. Total diversity estimates from one million sequenced T cells were considered lower bounds and underestimates. Observed TCR beta diversity per million T cells fell roughly linearly with age, and a significant reduction was already apparent by age about 43. Compared with the aged group, more naive CD4+ T cells, fewer expanded clones and increased TCR diversity were shown by the long-lived group, suggesting age selection. Because the CMV infection status of the donors was unknown, age-related changes in expanded clonotypes may potentially have been confounded. There was a strong correlation between observed TCR beta diversity and the percentage of naive T cells measured by flow cytometry.

The CDR3 runs 15 amino acids, cysteine and phenylalanine included. Only the CDR3 DNA stays, 45 bases, in frame from base 1. In the germline V gene, CDR1 corresponds to LGHNA and CDR2 to YSLEER. V and J lose 3 bases and 0 bases, and a span of 11 bases separates them. Donors were approximately 42 systemically healthy Caucasian individuals from Russia aged about 6 to 100 years. Approximately 10 milliliters of peripheral blood were collected from each donor into EDTA-treated Vacutainer tubes. Ficoll-Paque density-gradient centrifugation was used to isolate PBMCs, with at least 7 million obtained per sample. Total RNA was extracted from PBMCs with Trizol reagent, with at least 6 micrograms obtained per sample. Naive CD45RAhigh/CD27high T cell percentages were measured by flow cytometry on a PBMC aliquot from every donor. Notes on this clonotype: The antigen it binds to is not known. Base qualities are not recorded, but no much larger clone differs from it by a single base.

The method behind the library was 5' RACE. Sequenced using an Illumina HiSeq 2500. A second roughly 6 to 12 cycle PCR used a sample-barcoded 5' primer and a J-beta primer mix. A template-switch 5' adaptor carrying 12 random nucleotides introduced a unique molecular identifier onto each TCR beta cDNA molecule. At least 2.5 million CDR3-containing paired-end reads were obtained from each sample. The Mint cDNA synthesis kit, primed by a TRBC-specific oligonucleotide, was used to synthesize first-strand cDNA from all RNA. After uracil-DNA glycosylase treatment, a first 18-cycle PCR used universal primers M1SS and BC2_uni_R on all cDNA. Processing in the source paper ran as follows. For normalization, 1 million high-quality reads were randomly selected from each sample, with every read carrying a distinct molecular identifier. Instead of being binned into consensus sequences, reads that shared molecular identifiers were thrown out. MiTCR, with a Q25 quality threshold and the strictest error-elimination algorithm, was used for CDR3 identification, clonotype clustering and error correction. A nonparametric unseen species model with Euler transformation was used to estimate lower-bound total TCR beta diversity. The public reads were reanalyzed by TCRdb: fastp trimming at Q25, MiXCR alignment, in-frame beta chains only. Entries that share a CDR3 protein sequence are merged under the most common genes and DNA. The V and J calls were not made by the authors but by TCRdb's processing. Recorded for this sample are about 570,000 distinct CDR3 sequences; 25% to 30% of them occurred a single time. The ten largest clones add up to approximately 18% of the sample.

Input material: blood. This sequence originates from a woman aged 65 to 85 in good health. The rearrangement combines TRBV4-3 with TRBJ1-2; a weak D assignment points to TRBD1 (6 bases agree). The DNA sequence reads TGCGCCAGCAGCCATCAGGGGCAAGCTAACTATGGCTACACCTTC. It is translated as CASSHQGQANYGYTF.